What follows describes a single TCR beta chain. The sample contains more than one DNA sequence encoding this CDR3. Assay: immunoSEQ multiplex PCR; the TCRdb copy retains only in-frame clones and omits some. The sample records more than 95,000 clones, around 87% being singletons. The data were obtained in a study of cytomegalovirus exposure and HLA in healthy donors. Study summary: The use of the same platform for the 90 to 150 validation repertoires and the approximately 690 first-cohort repertoires was reported by a later analysis.

The germline CDR1 and CDR2 sequences are SNHLY and FYNNEI. The CDR3 totals 13 residues. Trimming cost V 1 base and J 10 bases, with 14 bases left between them. Sequencing input: PBMCs. The receptor was isolated from a woman in her late teens or twenties in good health and CMV-seropositive. V and J are TRBV2 and TRBJ2-7; D is possibly TRBD1 (5 bases). For the CDR3, the DNA is TGTGCCAGCAGTGAAGAACAGGAAGAGTCACAGTACTTC. It translates to CASSEEQEESQYF.